The 12 T cell receptor beta chains in this list originate from one sample, sequenced in a study of blood T cell repertoires in COVID-19 (dated by TCRdb to 2019 to 2021). The library was produced with the immunoSEQ multiplex PCR assay. Held by TCRdb, this immuneACCESS table contains in-frame sequences only and omits some clones. Under half of the omission traces to an unresolved V gene where checked; the cause of the rest is unknown. The table for this sample lists about 380,000 clones; 85% to 90% of them were counted only once. The ten largest make up 1.2% of the sample. The specimen sequenced was PBMCs or T cells enriched from blood (not recorded which). The receptor source for this set is a young woman who had recovered from COVID-19.

Concerning this clone itself: A read error may account for a junction end that differs from germline. The gene calls are TRBV7-7 and TRBJ2-2, with 8 nucleotides matching TRBD1. CDR3 length: 17 residues. CDR1 SSHAT and CDR2 FNYEAQ come from the germline V gene (reference sequence). CDR3 in DNA: TGTGCTAGCAGCTTCGTAAAGGACAGGGTGAACACCGGGGAGCTGTTTTTT. This encodes CASSFVKDRVNTGELFF.

The rearrangement joins TRBV12-3 or TRBV12-4 to TRBJ1-2; maybe TRBD1 (6 bases). Trimming took off 8 bases at V and 6 bases at J, with 16 bases between the two ends. The CDR3 runs 13 residues. The CDR3 here is CASGLTGLHGYTF. CDR3 nucleotide sequence: TGTGCCAGCGGCCTAACAGGGCTCCATGGCTACACCTTC.

J is TRBJ2-1 and V is TRBV29-1, with 15 bases identical to TRBD2. V dropped 4 bases and J dropped 8; count of bases not matched to a gene: 15. Per the germline V gene, CDR1 is SQVTM and CDR2 is ANQGSEA. The CDR3 covers 18 residues. The CDR3 bases are TGCAGCGTTGCCGGACTAGCGGGGGGGAGGGCCTTAATTGATGAGCAGTTCTTC. This sequence encodes CSVAGLAGGRALIDEQFF.

This clone came up a few times. The rearrangement uses TRBV18 and TRBJ1-5, with 8 bases lining up with TRBD1. CDR3 length: 14 amino acids. Germline V gene sequence: CDR1 KGHSH, CDR2 LQKENI. The ends lost 6 bases at V and 4 bases at J; junction bases unmatched: 5. DNA of the CDR3: TGTGCCAGCTCCCGGGGGACAGGAAATCAGCCCCAGCATTTT. Translation gives CASSRGTGNQPQHF.

This clone is a singleton in its sample. The chain recombines TRBV7-8 with TRBJ1-1, with D possibly TRBD1 on 6 matching bases. This CDR3 is built from 14 residues. The germline V gene encodes CDR1 SGHVS and CDR2 FQNEAQ. V was trimmed by 1 base and J by 5 bases, leaving 11 bases between them. The CDR3: CASSLEAGVTEAFF. In DNA form, the CDR3 reads TGTGCCAGCAGCTTAGAGGCAGGGGTAACTGAAGCTTTCTTT.

This clone was observed once. The rearrangement uses TRBV15 and TRBJ1-4; D call uncertain. The ends were cut back, 3 bases at V and 7 bases at J, with 9 bases in the middle. The CDR3 covers 13 residues. The germline gives CDR1 LNHNV, CDR2 YYDKDF (reference sequence). For the CDR3, the DNA is TGTGCCACCAGCAGCGAGACAAGTGAAAAACTGTTTTTT. Residues: CATSSETSEKLFF. Using reference TRBV15 and TRBJ1-4 for the parts outside the CDR3, the full variable domain is DAMVIQNPRYQVTQFGKPVTLSCSQTLNHNVMYWYQQKSSQAPKLLFHYYDKDFNNEADTPDNFQSRRPNTSFCFLDIRSPGLGDTAMYLCATSSETSEKLFFGSGTQLSVL.

This clone showed up just once. The chain recombines TRBV9 with TRBJ2-2; D may be TRBD1 (6 bases). The CDR3 sequence is 15 residues long. Looked up from germline, CDR1 is SGDLS and CDR2 is YYNGEE. Trimming shortened V by 0 bases and J by 8 bases, and 14 bases separated the two germline ends. The CDR3: CASSVETGPPGELFF. The DNA of the CDR3 is TGTGCCAGCAGCGTAGAAACAGGGCCACCGGGGGAGCTGTTTTTT.

This clone occurred a few times. The J gene is TRBJ2-7, the V gene TRBV2, with 8 positions matching TRBD2. Germline CDR1 is SNHLY and CDR2 is FYNNEI. This CDR3 has 17 residues. V lost 6 bases to trimming and J lost 2 bases; unmatched junction nucleotides: 15. CDR3 DNA: TGTGCCAGCAGGAGGGGTTTTGGACTAGCCAACACCTACGAGCAGTACTTC. Translating gives CASRRGFGLANTYEQYF.

As DNA, the CDR3 is TGTGCCAGCAGCTTTACAGGCCATGAGCAGTTCTTC. Amino acids: CASSFTGHEQFF. This chain links TRBV7-9 with TRBJ2-1; possibly TRBD1 for D (5 bases). This CDR3 has 12 amino acids. The V end lost 3 bases, the J end lost 8 bases, and 8 bases lay between the germline ends. The V gene's germline CDR1 is SEHNR and CDR2 FQNEAQ (reference sequence).

The chain has TRBV30 and TRBJ2-3; 10 bases map to TRBD1. The CDR3 length is 15 residues. The V segment lost 2 bases and the J segment 4 bases; nucleotides outside the gene matches: 6. The germline gives CDR1 GTSNPN, CDR2 SVGIG (reference sequence). The CDR3 loop reads CAWSRGTGEADTQYF. In DNA, the CDR3 is TGTGCCTGGAGTCGCGGGACAGGGGAGGCAGATACGCAGTATTTT.

This rearrangement joins TRBV4-1 to TRBJ1-5; the D gene is possibly TRBD1 (6 bases). Germline values: CDR1 MGHRA, CDR2 YSYEKL. The V and J ends lost 1 base and 6 bases respectively, with 19 bases between them. This CDR3 region has 17 residues. CDR3 nucleotides: TGCGCCAGCAGCCAAGGCCCGGGTAGGGGACAAAGTCAGCCCCAGCATTTT. Translated: CASSQGPGRGQSQPQHF.

This chain's CDR3 is CATSLVPRGVDEKLFF. In nucleotides, the CDR3 is TGTGCCACCAGTCTCGTTCCCCGGGGTGTGGATGAAAAACTGTTTTTT. The V gene is TRBV24-1, the J gene TRBJ1-4; D ambiguous. CDR1 is KGHDR, CDR2 SFDVKD, per germline. There are 16 residues in the CDR3. Trimming shortened V by 6 bases and J by 6 bases, and 19 bases separated the two germline ends.